The subject of this entry is one T cell receptor (beta chain). As yet, its antigen is unknown. The sample belongs to a study of graft-versus-host responses after intestinal transplantation. This CDR3 comprises 16 residues. The junction had 7 bases not matched to a gene; V was cut back by 5 bases and J by 5 bases. CDR1 and CDR2 from the germline V gene are MNHEY and SMNVEV (reference sequence). TCRdb's table, derived via immunoSEQ multiplex PCR, lists solely in-frame clones and lacks some. The table includes just under 65,000 clones, roughly 90% detected once. The V and J genes are TRBV27 and TRBJ2-5, with 14 bases fitting TRBD2. Sequencing was performed on unstimulated CD8+ T cells sorted from spleen or lymph node cells, taken before transplant. This receptor was taken from a human donor who was the organ donor for an intestinal transplant. DNA of the CDR3: TGTGCCAGCAGTACAAGACTAGCGGGAGGGTGGGAGACCCAGTACTTC. It specifies CASSTRLAGGWETQYF.